Each of the 8 T cell receptor beta chains below was sequenced from the same sample in a study of T-cell memory formation after mild COVID-19. TCRdb redid the calling of the 5' RACE reads with MiXCR, one entry per CDR3 protein. The sample comprises about 350,000 distinct CDR3 sequences, approximately 29% of which are singletons, and roughly 14% rests with the top ten. Sequenced sample: PBMCs or a T cell subset sorted from them (not recorded which). Receptors were obtained from an adult woman who had mild COVID-19 (a few samples of this study predate the infection). Cell type and time point are not known.

The chain is built from TRBV7-2 and TRBJ1-2; D perhaps matches TRBD1 (6 bases). V lost 8 bases to trimming and J lost 2 bases, with 18 bases between them. The CDR3 contains 15 residues. CDR1 and CDR2 from the germline V gene are SGHTA and FQGNSA. The CDR3 nucleotides read TGTGCCAGCGTTTATTCAGGGGCAGCCAACTATGGCTACACCTTC. Translating gives CASVYSGAANYGYTF.

V gene TRBV5-1 combines with J gene TRBJ2-2; D is possibly TRBD1 or TRBD2 (5 bases each). This CDR3 region has 16 residues. Trimming stripped 4 bases from V and 2 bases from J, with 15 bases between. Germline V CDR1 and CDR2: SGHRS, YFSETQ. The CDR3 reads CASSRGPYQNTGELFF. The CDR3 region has the DNA TGCGCCAGCAGCAGGGGACCATATCAAAACACCGGGGAGCTGTTTTTT. Full variable domain (remainder filled in from reference TRBV5-1 and TRBJ2-2): KAGVTQTPRYLIKTRGQQVTLSCSPISGHRSVSWYQQTPGQGLQFLFEYFSETQRNKGNFPGRFSGRQFSNSRSEMNVSTLELGDSALYLCASSRGPYQNTGELFFGEGSRLTVL.

This chain links TRBV19 with TRBJ1-1; possible D gene TRBD1, 5 bases. The CDR3 extends over 11 amino acids. Deletions cut 8 bases from V and 8 bases from J, with 12 bases between. Germline assignment: CDR1 LNHDA and CDR2 SQIVND (reference sequence). CDR3 residues: CASGIRTEAFF. The CDR3 coding sequence is TGTGCCAGTGGGATCAGGACAGAAGCTTTCTTT. Full variable domain (rest looked up from reference TRBV19 and TRBJ1-1): DGGITQSPKYLFRKEGQNVTLSCEQNLNHDAMYWYRQDPGQGLRLIYYSQIVNDFQKGDIAEGYSVSREKKESFPLTVTSAQKNPTAFYLCASGIRTEAFFGQGTRLTVV.

This chain uses TRBV7-2 with TRBJ2-1, with D perhaps matching TRBD2 (6 bases). The length of the CDR3 is 16 residues. V was pared by 5 bases and J by 3 bases, with 17 bases between. Germline CDR1 SGHTA, CDR2 FQGNSA. Here the CDR3 reads CASSDLGGTYYNEQFF. In DNA form, the CDR3 reads TGTGCCAGCAGCGACCTGGGCGGGACCTACTACAATGAGCAGTTCTTC.

The chain employs TRBV6-1 and TRBJ2-1; D remains unclear. CDR1 is MNHNS and CDR2 is SASEGT in the germline V gene. This CDR3 region has 16 residues. The germline V and J ends were trimmed by 6 bases and 3 bases, with 18 bases remaining between them. The CDR3 here is CASSWGKDPFYNEQFF. Written as DNA, the CDR3 is TGTGCCAGCAGCTGGGGAAAAGACCCTTTCTACAATGAGCAGTTCTTC.

V is TRBV18 and J is TRBJ2-2; TRBD1 matches 7 bases. Germline loops: CDR1 KGHSH, CDR2 LQKENI. Trimming cost V 2 bases and J 3 bases; bases outside gene matches: 3. CDR3 length equals 15 residues. Written as DNA, the CDR3 is TGTGCCAGCTCACCAGCGGACAGGTACACCGGGGAGCTGTTTTTT. It codes for CASSPADRYTGELFF.

The chain couples TRBV5-1 to TRBJ1-1, with D possibly matching TRBD1 (6 bases). The germline V and J ends were trimmed by 0 bases and 6 bases, with 12 bases remaining between them. The germline V gene has CDR1 SGHRS and CDR2 YFSETQ. The CDR3 covers 14 residues. As DNA, the CDR3 is TGCGCCAGCAGCTTGGGGGCCGGGACACCTGAAGCTTTCTTT. This encodes CASSLGAGTPEAFF.

This clonotype has more than one count but fewer than ten. The chain couples TRBV5-1 to TRBJ2-2, with 11 nucleotides matching TRBD1. The CDR3 sequence is 16 residues long. V lost 4 bases to trimming and J lost 7 bases; unmatched junction nucleotides: 9. Germline CDR1 is SGHRS and CDR2 is YFSETQ. CDR3 residues: CASSPDGTGGVGELFF. The CDR3 DNA is TGCGCCAGCAGCCCGGATGGGACAGGGGGTGTCGGGGAGCTGTTTTTT. The full variable domain, in which reference TRBV5-1 and TRBJ2-2 provide the parts outside the CDR3, is KAGVTQTPRYLIKTRGQQVTLSCSPISGHRSVSWYQQTPGQGLQFLFEYFSETQRNKGNFPGRFSGRQFSNSRSEMNVSTLELGDSALYLCASSPDGTGGVGELFFGEGSRLTVL.